Listed here is a single TCR beta chain. Its recognized antigen is unknown. Base qualities are not recorded, but no much larger clone differs from it by a single base. The CDR3 runs 13 amino acids, cysteine and phenylalanine included. The sequence is cut down to CDR3 DNA, 39 bases in frame from base 1. Trimming removed 2 bases from V and 1 base from J, leaving 4 bases between the germline ends. CDR1 and CDR2 (MNHNY, SVGAGI) derive from the germline V gene (reference sequence). Genomic DNA was extracted from sorted cells for sequencing of the TCRbeta CDR3 region. The immunoSEQ Assay was used to sequence the TCRbeta CDR3 regions. TCRdb carries this immuneACCESS record with in-frame sequences only. Its versions omit some clonotypes, under half of them owing to an unresolved V gene in the studies checked, with the rest unexplained. This sample is represented by about 20,000 clones; 75% to 90% of them were singletons. About 30% of the sample rests with the top ten.

The source of the sample is a study of OX40 agonist ivuxolimab in advanced cancers. For the wider study: Ivuxolimab was a fully human IgG2 agonistic monoclonal antibody targeting the costimulatory receptor OX40 (CD134). Prior anti-PD-1, anti-PD-L1 or anti-CTLA-4 therapy was permitted, and approximately 41% of dose-escalation patients had received checkpoint inhibitors. In the dose-escalation cohort, about four fifths of patients were male, and the mean age was around 65 years with a range of roughly 20 to 79. The paper describes the monotherapy dose-escalation part (N of about 47 patients) of the phase I trial of ivuxolimab. Peripheral TCRbeta sequencing aimed to test whether ivuxolimab altered TCR sequence diversity and caused clonal T-cell expansion. Intravenous ivuxolimab was administered to patients every 2 weeks at six dose levels: 0.01, 0.1, 0.3, 1.5, 3 and 10 mg/kg. Partial responses occurred in three dose-escalation patients: two with cutaneous melanoma and one with hepatocellular carcinoma. Of the approximately 50 dose-escalation patients, hepatocellular carcinoma was present in 19, melanoma in approximately 15, renal cell carcinoma in 9 and head and neck cancer in 9.

Patients with a history of autoimmune disease or receiving systemic immunosuppression were excluded from the trial. Peripheral blood for TCR sequencing was drawn from every dose cohort at baseline, at cycle 4 day 1 and at cycle 7 day 1. Samples came from an open-label, multicenter, first-in-human phase I dose-escalation trial of ivuxolimab. Adults with locally advanced or metastatic melanoma, renal cell carcinoma, hepatocellular carcinoma or head and neck squamous cell carcinoma were enrolled in the trial. Before TCR sequencing, CD4+ T cells and CD8+ T cells from peripheral blood were sorted into separate populations. Paper-wide results and their limitations: Low levels of normalized T-cell clonal expansion were also seen in some patients who did not respond. The antigen specificity of the peripheral T cells that underwent clonal expansion was not determined. In partial responders in the 0.1-3.0 mg/kg groups, normalized peripheral clonal expansion was found to be among the lowest, especially among CD8+ T cells. At doses from 0.1 to 3.0 mg/kg, clonal expansion was seen in both CD4+ and CD8+ blood T cells between baseline and week 6. After ivuxolimab, more expanded clones were found on average in CD8+ T cells than in CD4+ T cells.

The chain is assembled from TRBV6-6 and TRBJ2-3, with the D gene call left open. The receptor was derived from an adult with an advanced solid tumor such as melanoma, head and neck, liver or kidney cancer. Sequencing was performed on CD4+ or CD8+ T cells sorted from blood, taken in a trial of the OX40 agonist ivuxolimab. The sequenced DNA: TGTGCCAGCAGTTACCAGGGCACAGATACGCAGTATTTT. Translated, this gives CASSYQGTDTQYF.